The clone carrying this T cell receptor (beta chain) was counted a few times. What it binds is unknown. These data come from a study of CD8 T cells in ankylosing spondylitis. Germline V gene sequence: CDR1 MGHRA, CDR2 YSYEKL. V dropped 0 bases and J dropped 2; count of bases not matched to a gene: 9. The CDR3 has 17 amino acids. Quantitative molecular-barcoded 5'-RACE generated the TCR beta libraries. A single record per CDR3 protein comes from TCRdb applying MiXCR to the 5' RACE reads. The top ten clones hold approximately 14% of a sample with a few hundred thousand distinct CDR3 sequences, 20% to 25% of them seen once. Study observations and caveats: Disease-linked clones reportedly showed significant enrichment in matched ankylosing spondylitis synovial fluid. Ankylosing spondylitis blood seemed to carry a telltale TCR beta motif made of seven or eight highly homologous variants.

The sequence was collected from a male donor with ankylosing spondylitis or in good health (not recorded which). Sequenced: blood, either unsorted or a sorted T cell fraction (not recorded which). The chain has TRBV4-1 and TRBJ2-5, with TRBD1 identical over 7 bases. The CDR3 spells CASSQDGVGQEQETQYF. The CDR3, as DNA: TGCGCCAGCAGCCAAGATGGGGTTGGACAGGAGCAAGAGACCCAGTACTTC.